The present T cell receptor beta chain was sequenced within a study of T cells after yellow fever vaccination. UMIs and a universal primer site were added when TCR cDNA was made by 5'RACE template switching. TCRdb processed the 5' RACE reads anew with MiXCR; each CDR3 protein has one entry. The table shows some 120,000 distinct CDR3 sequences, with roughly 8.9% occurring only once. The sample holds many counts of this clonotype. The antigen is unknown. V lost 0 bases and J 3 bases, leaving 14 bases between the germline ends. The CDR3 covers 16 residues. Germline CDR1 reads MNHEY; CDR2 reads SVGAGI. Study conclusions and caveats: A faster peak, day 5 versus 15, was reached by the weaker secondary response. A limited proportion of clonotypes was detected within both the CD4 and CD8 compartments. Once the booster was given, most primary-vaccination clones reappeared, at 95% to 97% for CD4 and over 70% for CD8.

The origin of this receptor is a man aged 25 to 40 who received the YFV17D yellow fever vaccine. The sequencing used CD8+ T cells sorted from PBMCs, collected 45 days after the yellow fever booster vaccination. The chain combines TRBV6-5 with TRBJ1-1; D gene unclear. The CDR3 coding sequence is TGTGCCAGCAGTTACTCAATCAAAAGCCCGGACACTGAAGCTTTCTTT. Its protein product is CASSYSIKSPDTEAFF.